This T cell receptor (beta chain) appears in the sequencing data of a study of metastatic and nonmetastatic thyroid tumors. TCRdb re-clonotyped the PCR reads through MiXCR. This sample has 16,000 or so clones, with roughly 24% found just once. Germline CDR1 SGHNT, CDR2 YENEEA. Between the trimmed V and J ends, which lost 1 base and 10 bases, there was a span of 5 bases. The CDR3 is made up of 11 amino acids. This clone rates as medium-sized. Thyroid surgery was preceded by no treatment in any patient. V and J are TRBV11-3 and TRBJ2-1; D remains unclear. The clonotype was recovered from a female donor with papillary thyroid cancer or a benign thyroid nodule (not recorded which). Some clones in this sample may be carry-over from other donors' samples. The sequencing sample was made of tumor tissue. In nucleotides, the CDR3 is TGTGCCAGCAGCTTAGGTCGAGAGCAGTTCTTC. Translation gives CASSLGREQFF.